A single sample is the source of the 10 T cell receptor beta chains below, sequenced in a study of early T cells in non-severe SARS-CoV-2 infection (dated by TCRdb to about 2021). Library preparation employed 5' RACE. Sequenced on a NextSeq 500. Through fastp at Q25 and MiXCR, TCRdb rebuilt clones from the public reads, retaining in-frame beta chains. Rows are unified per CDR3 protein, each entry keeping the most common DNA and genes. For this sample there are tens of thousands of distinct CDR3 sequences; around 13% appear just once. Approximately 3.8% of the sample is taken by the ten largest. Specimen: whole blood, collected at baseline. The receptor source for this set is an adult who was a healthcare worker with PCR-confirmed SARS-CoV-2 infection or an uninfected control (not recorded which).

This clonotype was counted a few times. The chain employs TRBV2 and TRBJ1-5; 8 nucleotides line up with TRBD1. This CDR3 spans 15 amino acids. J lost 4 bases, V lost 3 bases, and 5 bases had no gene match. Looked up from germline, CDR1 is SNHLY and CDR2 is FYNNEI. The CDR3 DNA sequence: TGTGCCAGCAGTGAGGACACAGGGGGTAATCAGCCCCAGCATTTT. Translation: CASSEDTGGNQPQHF. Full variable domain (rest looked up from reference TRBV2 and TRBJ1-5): EPEVTQTPSHQVTQMGQEVILRCVPISNHLYFYWYRQILGQKVEFLVSFYNNEISEKSEIFDDQFSVERPDGSNFTLKIRSTKLEDSAMYFCASSEDTGGNQPQHFGDGTRLSIL.

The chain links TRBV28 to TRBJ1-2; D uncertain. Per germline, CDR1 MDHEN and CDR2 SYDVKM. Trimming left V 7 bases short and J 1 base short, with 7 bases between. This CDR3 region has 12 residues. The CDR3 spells CASTDRNYGYTF. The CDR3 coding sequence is TGTGCCAGCACGGACCGTAACTATGGCTACACCTTC.

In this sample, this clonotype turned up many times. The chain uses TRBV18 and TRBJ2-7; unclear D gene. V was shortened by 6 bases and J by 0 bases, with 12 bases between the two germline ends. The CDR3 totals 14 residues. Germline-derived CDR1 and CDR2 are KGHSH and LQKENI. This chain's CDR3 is CASSEWASSYEQYF. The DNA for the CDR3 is TGTGCCAGCTCGGAGTGGGCTAGCTCCTACGAGCAGTACTTC.

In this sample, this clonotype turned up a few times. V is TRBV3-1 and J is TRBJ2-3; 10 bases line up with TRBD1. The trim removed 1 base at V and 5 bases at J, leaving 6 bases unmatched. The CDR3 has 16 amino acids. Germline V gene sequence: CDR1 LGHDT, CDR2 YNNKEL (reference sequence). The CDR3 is CASSQGAGTGEDTQYF. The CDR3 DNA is TGTGCCAGCAGCCAAGGGGCCGGGACAGGGGAAGATACGCAGTATTTT.

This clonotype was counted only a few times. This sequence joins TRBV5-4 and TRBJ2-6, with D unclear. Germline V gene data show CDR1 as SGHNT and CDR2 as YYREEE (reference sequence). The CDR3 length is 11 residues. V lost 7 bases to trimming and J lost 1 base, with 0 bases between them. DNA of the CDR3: TGTGCCAGCTCTGGGGCCAACGTCCTGACTTTC. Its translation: CASSGANVLTF.

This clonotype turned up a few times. The CDR3 here is CATNTGNGNQPQHF. Written as DNA, the CDR3 is TGTGCCACCAATACAGGGAACGGCAATCAGCCCCAGCATTTT. The chain links TRBV15 to TRBJ1-5; D may be TRBD1 (6 bases). In germline, CDR1 is LNHNV, CDR2 YYDKDF (reference sequence). The CDR3 has 14 amino acids. Trimming removed 7 bases from V and 2 bases from J, with 12 bases in between.

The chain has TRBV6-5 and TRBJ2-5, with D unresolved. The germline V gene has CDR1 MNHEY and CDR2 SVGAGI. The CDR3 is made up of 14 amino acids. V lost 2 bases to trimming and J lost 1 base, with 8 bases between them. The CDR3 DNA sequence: TGTGCCAGCAGTTACGGGGATAGCCAAGAGACCCAGTACTTC. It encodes CASSYGDSQETQYF.

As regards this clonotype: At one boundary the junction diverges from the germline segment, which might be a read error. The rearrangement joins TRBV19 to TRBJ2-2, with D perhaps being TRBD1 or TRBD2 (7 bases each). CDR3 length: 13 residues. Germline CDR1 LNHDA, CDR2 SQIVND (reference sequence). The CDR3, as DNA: TGTGCCAGTAATAAGCGGGGAACAGGGGAGGTGTTTTTT. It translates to CASNKRGTGEVFF.

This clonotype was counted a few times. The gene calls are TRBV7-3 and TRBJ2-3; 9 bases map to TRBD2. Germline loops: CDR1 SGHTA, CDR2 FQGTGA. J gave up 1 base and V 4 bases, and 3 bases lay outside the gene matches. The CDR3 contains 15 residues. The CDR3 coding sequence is TGTGCCAGCAGCTCTACTAGCGGGCGCACAGATACGCAGTATTTT. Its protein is CASSSTSGRTDTQYF.

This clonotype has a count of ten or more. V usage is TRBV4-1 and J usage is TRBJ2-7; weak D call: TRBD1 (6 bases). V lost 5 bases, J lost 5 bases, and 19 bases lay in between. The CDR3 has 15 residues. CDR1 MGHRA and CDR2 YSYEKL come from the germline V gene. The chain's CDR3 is CASSYGQDPGDEQYF. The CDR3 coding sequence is TGCGCCAGCAGCTACGGGCAGGACCCAGGGGACGAGCAGTACTTC.